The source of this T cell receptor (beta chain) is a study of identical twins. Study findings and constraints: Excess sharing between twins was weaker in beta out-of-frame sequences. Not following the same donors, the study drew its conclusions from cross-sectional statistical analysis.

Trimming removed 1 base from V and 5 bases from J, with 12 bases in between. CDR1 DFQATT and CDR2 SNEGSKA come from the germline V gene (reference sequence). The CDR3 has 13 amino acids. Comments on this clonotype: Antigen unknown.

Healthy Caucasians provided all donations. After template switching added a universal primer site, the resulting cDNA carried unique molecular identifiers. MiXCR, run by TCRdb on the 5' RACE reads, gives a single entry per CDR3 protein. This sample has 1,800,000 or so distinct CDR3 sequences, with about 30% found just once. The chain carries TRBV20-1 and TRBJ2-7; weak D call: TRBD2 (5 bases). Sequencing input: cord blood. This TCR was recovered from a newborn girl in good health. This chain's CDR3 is CSARGAAEHEQYF. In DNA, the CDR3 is TGCAGTGCTAGAGGAGCGGCGGAGCACGAGCAGTACTTC.